One T cell receptor (beta chain) is described in this entry. TCRdb's table, derived via immunoSEQ multiplex PCR, lists solely in-frame clones and lacks some. Here the sample spans more than 150,000 clones, approximately 70% being singletons. These data belong to a study of shared clonotypes between healthy human individuals. V was pared by 2 bases and J by 2 bases, with 4 bases between. Per germline, CDR1 SGHTA and CDR2 FQGNSA. This CDR3 contains 14 residues. Healthy and HIV-negative, the adult donors had no recent acute infections or vaccinations. The chain uses TRBV7-2 and TRBJ2-6; D remains unclear. This clonotype was sampled from a young man in good health. The sequenced sample consisted of memory CD4+ T cells sorted from blood. The subset was: CD45RA-negative fraction. This CDR3 reads CASSLNPGANVLTF. The DNA of the CDR3 is TGTGCCAGCAGCTTAAACCCTGGGGCCAACGTCCTGACTTTC. Full variable domain (rest looked up from reference TRBV7-2 and TRBJ2-6): GAGVSQSPSNKVTEKGKDVELRCDPISGHTALYWYRQSLGQGLEFLIYFQGNSAPDKSGLPSDRFSAERTGGSVSTLTIQRTQQEDSAVYLCASSLNPGANVLTFGAGSRLTVL.